These T cell receptor beta chains were read from a single sample in a study of T cells after yellow fever vaccination. MiXCR, run by TCRdb on the 5' RACE reads, gives a single entry per CDR3 protein. Altogether some 500,000 distinct CDR3 sequences are present, 13% being singletons, with the ten largest covering over 12%. The sample in question was PBMCs, obtained on the day of the yellow fever booster vaccination. The receptors originated from a man aged 25 to 40 who received the YFV17D yellow fever vaccine. CDR3s include the opening cysteine and the closing phenylalanine or tryptophan. Fields, in order: CDR3 length, J gene, clone size, D gene, V gene, CDR3 protein, CDR3 DNA. The D gene is left open where the match is weak. Expanded clones get a size class; other rows say once, few or many, or leave the size out.

length: 14; J: TRBJ1-5; size: few; D: .; V: TRBV6-2/TRBV6-3; CDR3: CASGVEWGNQPQHF; DNA: TGTGCCAGCGGTGTAGAGTGGGGCAATCAGCCCCAGCATTTT
length: 15; J: TRBJ2-4; size: few; D: .; V: TRBV21-1; CDR3: CASSNVAGTKNIQYF; DNA: TGTGCCAGCAGCAATGTAGCGGGGACCAAAAACATTCAGTACTTC
length: 15; J: TRBJ1-2; size: few; D: .; V: TRBV6-2/TRBV6-3; CDR3: CASSRRDPRHYGYTF; DNA: TGTGCCAGCAGCAGAAGGGACCCACGGCACTATGGCTACACCTTC
length: 10; J: TRBJ2-7; size: few; D: .; V: TRBV21-1; CDR3: CASWRVEQYF; DNA: TGTGCCAGCTGGAGGGTGGAGCAGTACTTC
length: 15; J: TRBJ2-3; size: .; D: .; V: TRBV2; CDR3: CASSSGVFSTDTQYF; DNA: TGTGCCAGCAGTTCGGGCGTATTTAGCACAGATACGCAGTATTTT
length: 14; J: TRBJ2-7; size: few; D: .; V: TRBV5-1; CDR3: CASTSDGTSYEQYF; DNA: TGCGCCAGCACTTCGGACGGGACCTCCTACGAGCAGTACTTC
length: 15; J: TRBJ2-5; size: .; D: TRBD1; V: TRBV7-6; CDR3: CASSLVPRTGETQYF; DNA: TGTGCCAGCAGCTTAGTCCCGCGGACAGGCGAGACCCAGTACTTC
length: 15; J: TRBJ1-5; size: few; D: .; V: TRBV7-2; CDR3: CASSLSASPNQPQHF; DNA: TGTGCCAGCAGCTTATCGGCAAGCCCTAATCAGCCCCAGCATTTT
length: 13; J: TRBJ1-6; size: few; D: .; V: TRBV24-1; CDR3: CATSDFQGGPLHF; DNA: TGTGCCACCAGTGATTTCCAAGGCGGACCCCTCCACTTT
length: 14; J: TRBJ1-1; size: many; D: .; V: TRBV27; CDR3: CASSSRSLGTEAFF; DNA: TGTGCCAGCAGTTCCCGGTCCCTCGGCACTGAAGCTTTCTTT
length: 13; J: TRBJ2-7; size: .; D: .; V: TRBV5-1; CDR3: CASHDGRSLEQYF; DNA: TGCGCCAGTCACGATGGAAGGAGTCTCGAGCAGTACTTC
length: 14; J: TRBJ2-7; size: few; D: TRBD1; V: TRBV5-1; CDR3: CASSRGQAGYEQYF; DNA: TGCGCCAGCAGCCGCGGACAGGCGGGTTACGAGCAGTACTTC
length: 17; J: TRBJ1-2; size: .; D: .; V: TRBV18; CDR3: CASSPLGGTVPNYGYTF; DNA: TGTGCCAGCTCACCACTGGGGGGAACAGTGCCTAACTATGGCTACACCTTC
length: 13; J: TRBJ2-5; size: .; D: TRBD1; V: TRBV10-1; CDR3: CASSAAGGETQYF; DNA: TGCGCCAGCAGTGCGGCAGGGGGAGAGACCCAGTACTTC
length: 15; J: TRBJ1-6; size: few; D: TRBD1; V: TRBV7-9; CDR3: CASSSDRDSNSPLHF; DNA: TGTGCCAGCAGCTCGGACAGGGATTCTAATTCACCCCTCCACTTT
length: 14; J: TRBJ2-7; size: .; D: .; V: TRBV9; CDR3: CASSVGGHFPEQYF; DNA: TGTGCCAGCAGCGTGGGAGGACACTTCCCCGAGCAGTACTTC
length: 15; J: TRBJ2-1; size: .; D: TRBD2; V: TRBV2; CDR3: CASSGLAGEVIEQFF; DNA: TGTGCCAGCAGTGGTCTAGCGGGAGAAGTAATTGAGCAGTTCTTC
length: 14; J: TRBJ1-1; size: .; D: .; V: TRBV5-4; CDR3: CASSWRGAGTEAFF; DNA: TGTGCCAGCAGCTGGCGGGGCGCGGGCACTGAAGCTTTCTTT
length: 13; J: TRBJ1-2; size: few; D: .; V: TRBV11-2; CDR3: CASSFLRGSGYTF; DNA: TGTGCCAGCAGCTTCCTCAGGGGATCTGGCTACACCTTC
length: 15; J: TRBJ2-1; size: .; D: TRBD2; V: TRBV24-1; CDR3: CATSDSAGAGHEQFF; DNA: TGTGCCACCAGTGATTCAGCGGGAGCTGGACATGAGCAGTTCTTC
length: 14; J: TRBJ1-2; size: few; D: .; V: TRBV27; CDR3: CASSRSGINYGYTF; DNA: TGTGCCAGCAGCCGATCGGGTATCAACTATGGCTACACCTTC
length: 15; J: TRBJ2-2; size: .; D: TRBD1; V: TRBV20-1; CDR3: CSARVGQGTTGELFF; DNA: TGCAGTGCTAGAGTCGGACAGGGGACCACCGGGGAGCTGTTTTTT
length: 11; J: TRBJ2-3; size: few; D: .; V: TRBV30; CDR3: CAWSVGYTQYF; DNA: TGTGCCTGGAGTGTAGGATATACGCAGTATTTT
length: 14; J: TRBJ2-7; size: .; D: .; V: TRBV30; CDR3: CAWRDNRVRYEQYF; DNA: TGTGCCTGGAGAGACAACAGGGTTCGCTACGAGCAGTACTTC
length: 13; J: TRBJ2-7; size: .; D: TRBD2; V: TRBV6-1; CDR3: CASGSGIFYEQYF; DNA: TGTGCCAGCGGTAGCGGGATTTTCTACGAGCAGTACTTC
length: 15; J: TRBJ2-2; size: many; D: .; V: TRBV4-3; CDR3: CASSQAGVGTGELFF; DNA: TGCGCCAGCAGCCAGGCTGGGGTGGGGACCGGGGAGCTGTTTTTT
length: 14; J: TRBJ2-7; size: few; D: .; V: TRBV27; CDR3: CASSHPRAQGEQYF; DNA: TGTGCCAGCAGTCACCCCAGAGCCCAGGGTGAGCAGTACTTC
length: 15; J: TRBJ2-7; size: .; D: .; V: TRBV12-3/TRBV12-4; CDR3: CASSYRASGTYEQYF; DNA: TGTGCCAGCAGTTACAGGGCAAGCGGGACATACGAGCAGTACTTC
length: 15; J: TRBJ2-2; size: few; D: TRBD2; V: TRBV27; CDR3: CASSPLAGGSGELFF; DNA: TGTGCCAGCAGTCCTCTAGCGGGAGGGTCCGGGGAGCTGTTTTTT
length: 13; J: TRBJ2-7; size: few; D: .; V: TRBV7-9; CDR3: CASSEDPSYEQYF; DNA: TGTGCCAGCAGCGAAGATCCCTCCTACGAGCAGTACTTC
length: 14; J: TRBJ2-7; size: few; D: .; V: TRBV4-3; CDR3: CASSHPGQTYEQYF; DNA: TGCGCCAGCAGCCATCCGGGACAAACCTACGAGCAGTACTTC
length: 13; J: TRBJ1-1; size: .; D: .; V: TRBV29-1; CDR3: CSVMPGGTGEAFF; DNA: TGCAGCGTAATGCCTGGCGGGACCGGTGAAGCTTTCTTT
length: 13; J: TRBJ2-5; size: few; D: .; V: TRBV20-1; CDR3: CSASKGIQETQYF; DNA: TGCAGTGCTAGTAAAGGAATACAAGAGACCCAGTACTTC
length: 13; J: TRBJ2-5; size: .; D: TRBD2; V: TRBV20-1; CDR3: CSALAGNQETQYF; DNA: TGCAGTGCTCTAGCGGGAAATCAAGAGACCCAGTACTTC
length: 13; J: TRBJ2-2; size: few; D: .; V: TRBV30; CDR3: CAWSYPGTGELFF; DNA: TGTGCCTGGAGTTATCCGGGAACCGGGGAGCTGTTTTTT
length: 16; J: TRBJ2-1; size: .; D: .; V: TRBV20-1; CDR3: CSARDREQRPGNEQFF; DNA: TGCAGTGCTAGAGATCGAGAACAGAGACCCGGGAATGAGCAGTTCTTC
length: 17; J: TRBJ2-5; size: .; D: .; V: TRBV9; CDR3: CASSVGGGLADQETQYF; DNA: TGTGCCAGCAGCGTAGGAGGAGGGCTGGCAGACCAAGAGACCCAGTACTTC
length: 12; J: TRBJ1-1; size: few; D: .; V: TRBV18; CDR3: CASSYSTEKAFF; DNA: TGTGCCAGCTCATACTCGACCGAGAAAGCTTTCTTT
length: 14; J: TRBJ1-4; size: .; D: TRBD1; V: TRBV5-1; CDR3: CASRSGTAGEKLFF; DNA: TGCGCCAGCAGGTCCGGGACAGCGGGTGAAAAACTGTTTTTT
length: 12; J: TRBJ2-1; size: .; D: TRBD2; V: TRBV20-1; CDR3: CSLARGVNEQFF; DNA: TGCAGTCTAGCCCGGGGGGTCAATGAGCAGTTCTTC
length: 16; J: TRBJ2-6; size: .; D: .; V: TRBV23-1; CDR3: CASSQKISSGPNVLTF; DNA: TGCGCCAGCAGTCAGAAGATCAGCTCTGGGCCCAACGTCCTGACTTTC
length: 15; J: TRBJ2-7; size: .; D: TRBD2; V: TRBV9; CDR3: CASSLSTGGEGEQYF; DNA: TGTGCCAGCAGCCTTTCTACGGGAGGAGAGGGCGAGCAGTACTTC
length: 16; J: TRBJ2-2; size: few; D: TRBD2; V: TRBV12-3/TRBV12-4; CDR3: CASSFQLAGDTGELFF; DNA: TGTGCCAGCAGTTTTCAGCTAGCGGGAGACACCGGGGAGCTGTTTTTT
length: 17; J: TRBJ2-3; size: .; D: TRBD2; V: TRBV25-1; CDR3: CASHKSASGSGTDTQYF; DNA: TGTGCCAGCCATAAATCGGCTAGCGGGAGTGGTACAGATACGCAGTATTTT
length: 11; J: TRBJ2-1; size: few; D: .; V: TRBV12-3/TRBV12-4; CDR3: CASSLGRTQFF; DNA: TGTGCCAGCAGTTTGGGCAGAACGCAGTTCTTC
length: 12; J: TRBJ2-7; size: .; D: .; V: TRBV7-2; CDR3: CASGVFSYEQYF; DNA: TGTGCCAGCGGTGTTTTCTCCTACGAGCAGTACTTC
length: 13; J: TRBJ2-7; size: .; D: TRBD2; V: TRBV14; CDR3: CASSHGRAYEQYF; DNA: TGTGCCAGCAGCCATGGGAGGGCCTACGAGCAGTACTTC
length: 14; J: TRBJ2-1; size: few; D: TRBD2; V: TRBV19; CDR3: CASKGLAYYNEQFF; DNA: TGTGCCAGTAAGGGACTAGCGTACTACAATGAGCAGTTCTTC
length: 17; J: TRBJ2-7; size: few; D: TRBD2; V: TRBV18; CDR3: CASSPPIGLAGAYEQYF; DNA: TGTGCCAGCTCACCACCTATCGGACTAGCGGGCGCCTACGAGCAGTACTTC
length: 14; J: TRBJ2-3; size: few; D: .; V: TRBV7-2; CDR3: CASSSDPPPGTQYF; DNA: TGTGCCAGCAGCTCGGACCCACCACCCGGGACGCAGTATTTT
length: 13; J: TRBJ2-3; size: .; D: .; V: TRBV5-6; CDR3: CASIKPGTDTQYF; DNA: TGTGCCAGCATCAAGCCAGGCACAGATACGCAGTATTTT
length: 14; J: TRBJ2-7; size: few; D: TRBD2; V: TRBV19; CDR3: CASSPGLAGNEQYF; DNA: TGTGCCAGTAGTCCGGGACTAGCGGGAAACGAGCAGTACTTC
length: 16; J: TRBJ1-6; size: few; D: .; V: TRBV7-2; CDR3: CASSLALPMGRSPLHF; DNA: TGTGCCAGCAGCTTAGCGCTTCCCATGGGACGTTCACCCCTCCACTTT
length: 13; J: TRBJ1-4; size: few; D: .; V: TRBV14; CDR3: CASSQNQGEKLFF; DNA: TGTGCCAGCAGCCAGAATCAAGGAGAAAAACTGTTTTTT